A single sample is the source of the 18 T cell receptor beta chains below, sequenced in a study of CD8+CD57+ T cells in acquired aplastic anemia. Researchers used genomic DNA as the template to profile TCR beta VDJ and CDR3. TCRdb reanalysed the reads using MiXCR and keeps one entry per CDR3 protein. The data hold 100,000 to 130,000 distinct CDR3 sequences, with about half observed a single time. Sequencing used sorted CD4+, CD8+, or CD8+CD57+ T cells (not recorded which) from PBMCs. The origin of the receptors is a human donor in good health, serving as a control.

CDR3 amino acids: CASSPEVTDTQYF. CDR3 bases: TGTGCCAGCAGCCCTGAGGTCACAGATACGCAGTATTTT. The genes are TRBV2 and TRBJ2-3, with no clear D. Germline V gene data show CDR1 as SNHLY and CDR2 as FYNNEI. V lost 6 bases and J lost 2, with 9 bases in between. The CDR3 has 13 amino acids. Looking up the rest from reference TRBV2 and TRBJ2-3 gives the full variable domain: EPEVTQTPSHQVTQMGQEVILRCVPISNHLYFYWYRQILGQKVEFLVSFYNNEISEKSEIFDDQFSVERPDGSNFTLKIRSTKLEDSAMYFCASSPEVTDTQYFGPGTRLTVL.

This chain uses TRBV14 with TRBJ2-2, with 7 bases that match TRBD2. V was clipped by 11 bases and J by 1 base; unmatched bases: 7. Germline CDR1 SGHDN, CDR2 FVKESK. The CDR3 consists of 14 residues. The CDR3, as DNA: TGTGCCTCTAGGGTAGCGGGGAACACCGGGGAGCTGTTTTTT. It is translated as CASRVAGNTGELFF. The full variable domain, its missing parts supplied by reference TRBV14 and TRBJ2-2, is EAGVTQFPSHSVIEKGQTVTLRCDPISGHDNLYWYRRVMGKEIKFLLHFVKESKQDESGMPNNRFLAERTGGTYSTLKVQPAELEDSGVYFCASRVAGNTGELFFGEGSRLTVL.

V and J are TRBV19 and TRBJ2-7, with D tentatively TRBD1 (6 bases). CDR1 is LNHDA, CDR2 SQIVND, per germline (reference sequence). V was trimmed by 3 bases and J by 3 bases, leaving 15 bases between them. There are 15 residues in the CDR3. The CDR3 region is CASSILPGHRYEQYF. The DNA for the CDR3 is TGTGCCAGTAGTATTCTACCGGGACATCGCTACGAGCAGTACTTC. Filled out from reference TRBV19 and TRBJ2-7, the complete variable domain reads DGGITQSPKYLFRKEGQNVTLSCEQNLNHDAMYWYRQDPGQGLRLIYYSQIVNDFQKGDIAEGYSVSREKKESFPLTVTSAQKNPTAFYLCASSILPGHRYEQYFGPGTRLTVT.

Points on this clonotype: This may be a read error: a much more frequent sequence differs by one nucleotide. V is TRBV25-1 and J is TRBJ2-7; TRBD2 might be the D (6 bases). The germline V gene encodes CDR1 MGHDK and CDR2 SYGVNS. The V and J ends lost 4 bases and 7 bases respectively, with 14 bases between them. The CDR3 runs to 13 residues. CDR3 protein: CASSATSSREQYF. The CDR3, as DNA: TGTGCCAGCAGTGCGACTAGTTCGCGTGAGCAGTACTTC.

This clonotype was observed at least ten times. CDR3 amino acids: CASSESAGGYNEQFF. The CDR3 DNA reads as TGTGCCAGCAGTGAGTCAGCGGGGGGTTACAATGAGCAGTTCTTC. The chain couples TRBV27 to TRBJ2-1, with TRBD2 identical over 9 bases. The CDR3 spans 15 residues. Per the germline V gene, CDR1 is MNHEY and CDR2 is SMNVEV (reference sequence). V shed 5 bases, J shed 4 bases, and the junction held 6 bases outside the gene matches.

This sequence joins TRBV20-1 and TRBJ2-7; 9 bases agree with TRBD1. The DNA end lines up better with TRBJ2-5; the J call may be wrong. The CDR3 runs to 16 residues. Germline V gene data show CDR1 as DFQATT and CDR2 as SNEGSKA (reference sequence). CDR3 region: CSARDEDRGFPETQYF. As DNA, the CDR3 is TGCAGTGCTAGAGATGAGGACAGGGGTTTTCCAGAGACCCAGTACTTC.

The V and J genes are TRBV15 and TRBJ1-1, with TRBD1 as a possible D gene (5 bases). The V and J ends lost 1 base and 1 base respectively, with 10 bases between them. CDR3 length equals 15 residues. Germline CDR1 is LNHNV and CDR2 is YYDKDF (reference sequence). The CDR3 loop reads CATSRVGGSNTEAFF. CDR3 nucleotides: TGTGCCACCAGCAGAGTCGGGGGTTCGAACACTGAAGCTTTCTTT.

This clonotype was picked up a small number of times. This rearrangement joins TRBV27 to TRBJ2-1; 11 nucleotides align to TRBD1. Germline CDR1 reads MNHEY; CDR2 reads SMNVEV (reference sequence). V gave up 8 bases and J gave up 7 bases; unmatched junction bases: 7. The CDR3 consists of 14 residues. The CDR3 region is CASGRDRGSNEQFF. The CDR3 nucleotides read TGTGCCAGCGGTCGGGACAGGGGGTCAAATGAGCAGTTCTTC.

This clonotype was counted once. The rearrangement links TRBV10-3 to TRBJ1-1, with a weak D call TRBD1 (5 bases). Per the germline V gene, CDR1 is ENHRY and CDR2 is SYGVKD. V was clipped by 3 bases and J by 2 bases, with 13 bases between them. The CDR3 runs to 15 residues. The CDR3 loop is CAISEGVTVNTEAFF. The CDR3 DNA is TGTGCCATCAGTGAAGGGGTCACAGTTAACACTGAAGCTTTCTTT.

A few counts support this clonotype. This chain joins TRBV19 and TRBJ2-5; 14 bases match TRBD2. From germline, CDR1 is LNHDA and CDR2 SQIVND (reference sequence). The CDR3 contains 15 residues. With 3 bases clipped from V and 13 bases from J, the junction kept 10 bases outside the gene matches. DNA of the CDR3: TGTGCCAGTAGTATGGCGGGACTAGCGGGAGTCACACCGTACTTC. The encoded protein is CASSMAGLAGVTPYF.

This clonotype was detected a few times. A much larger clone lies one base from this, so it may be a read error. This sequence joins TRBV5-4 and TRBJ2-5; 10 nucleotides agree with TRBD1. The CDR3 has 15 amino acids. Germline V gene sequence: CDR1 SGHNT, CDR2 YYREEE (reference sequence). J gave up 11 bases and V 5 bases, and 15 bases lay outside the gene matches. CDR3 loop: CASRPRGQGHNEQYF. In DNA form, the CDR3 reads TGTGCCAGCAGACCGCGGGGACAGGGGCACAATGAGCAGTACTTC.

This clonotype was seen more than once but under ten times. The rearrangement joins TRBV10-2 to TRBJ1-4; D not resolved. Germline values: CDR1 WSHSY, CDR2 SAAADI. The CDR3 length is 14 residues. Trimming took 2 bases from V and 0 from J, leaving 4 bases between them. Here the CDR3 reads CASSETTTNEKLFF. CDR3 bases: TGCGCCAGCAGTGAGACGACAACTAATGAAAAACTGTTTTTT.

The genes are TRBV4-2 and TRBJ2-2, with D hard to call. Trimming removed 4 bases from V and 4 bases from J, with 10 bases in between. CDR3 length equals 14 residues. Germline assignment: CDR1 LGHNA and CDR2 YNFKEQ. This chain's CDR3 is CASSPHSATGELFF. The CDR3 DNA reads TGTGCCAGCAGCCCCCATAGTGCCACCGGGGAGCTGTTTTTT.

The chain couples TRBV7-2 to TRBJ1-2; no clear D. Germline loops: CDR1 SGHTA, CDR2 FQGNSA. This CDR3 spans 14 amino acids. With 4 bases removed from V and 4 bases from J, the gap between germline ends came to 13 bases. This chain's CDR3 is CASSSGWEGYGYTF. The CDR3 DNA reads TGTGCCAGCAGCTCGGGATGGGAAGGCTATGGCTACACCTTC. The whole variable domain, filled in from reference TRBV7-2 and TRBJ1-2, reads GAGVSQSPSNKVTEKGKDVELRCDPISGHTALYWYRQSLGQGLEFLIYFQGNSAPDKSGLPSDRFSAERTGGSVSTLTIQRTQQEDSAVYLCASSSGWEGYGYTFGSGTRLTVV.

V gene TRBV2 combines with J gene TRBJ2-1; D tentatively fits TRBD1 or TRBD2 (5 bases each). Trimming pared 10 bases from V and 0 bases from J, leaving 16 bases between. CDR3 length: 15 residues. Germline loops: CDR1 SNHLY, CDR2 FYNNEI. Here the CDR3 reads CATRVEGDSYNEQFF. The CDR3 DNA follows: TGTGCCACCAGGGTCGAGGGTGACTCCTACAATGAGCAGTTCTTC.

The chain uses TRBV19 and TRBJ1-1; D is uncertain. The V gene's germline CDR1 is LNHDA and CDR2 SQIVND (reference sequence). This CDR3 has 13 amino acids. The germline V and J ends were trimmed by 3 bases and 2 bases, with 7 bases remaining between them. CDR3 protein: CASSMGSNTEAFF. The DNA of the CDR3 is TGTGCCAGTAGTATGGGAAGCAACACTGAAGCTTTCTTT.

Points on this clonotype: A clone one base away is much larger, so this may be a read error. The chain links TRBV27 to TRBJ1-2; D uncertain. CDR1 is MNHEY and CDR2 is SMNVEV in the germline V gene (reference sequence). The CDR3 covers 12 residues. Here the CDR3 DNA reads TGTGTCAGCAGTTTAAGAGGGAACGGCTACACCTTC. Translating it yields CVSSLRGNGYTF.

This clonotype was seen at least ten times. CDR3 in DNA: TGCAGTGCTAGAGATCCCCGGGACACCAATGGAGAGACCCAGTACTTC. This encodes CSARDPRDTNGETQYF. This chain connects TRBV20-1 to TRBJ2-5, with TRBD1 as a possible D gene (6 bases). V was shortened by 0 bases and J by 4 bases, with 18 bases between the two germline ends. Germline V gene data show CDR1 as DFQATT and CDR2 as SNEGSKA (reference sequence). The length of the CDR3 is 16 residues.